The entry below gives a single T cell receptor (beta chain) sequence along with its context. The time point is: persistent/refractory GD, antithyroid drugs over 5 years with positive TRAb. PBMCs were the source of the RNA used for TCR sequencing. Both iRepertoire HTBI primers and Arm-PCR of CDR3 regions were used to build the TCR beta libraries. MiXCR, applied by TCRdb to the multiplex PCR reads, yields one record per CDR3 protein. The data hold about 430,000 distinct CDR3 sequences, with around 23% observed a single time. With 7 bases removed from V and 6 bases from J, the gap between germline ends came to 16 bases. This CDR3 comprises 13 residues. Germline CDR1 reads SGHRS; CDR2 reads YFSETQ. These data originate in a study of regulatory T cells in long-lasting Graves disease.

The sample in question was peripheral blood mononuclear cells (PBMCs), obtained when the disease was refractory, from a patient treated with antithyroid drugs. The chain combines TRBV5-1 with TRBJ2-5, with D perhaps TRBD1 (5 bases). This TCR derives from a female donor with Graves disease. The CDR3, as DNA: TGCGCCAGCTCCCCAGGGATGTCGAAGACCCAGTACTTC. This sequence encodes CASSPGMSKTQYF.